This entry lists 25 T cell receptor beta chains sequenced from one sample in a study of radiation and T cells in renal cell carcinoma. The protocol was immunoSEQ multiplex PCR, while the TCRdb copy is restricted to in-frame clones and leaves out a portion. The sample carries under 100,000 clones, around 84% recorded once. As for time point: blood 4 weeks post-SBRT, at nephrectomy. Treatment given: 15 Gy SBRT to primary tumor, nephrectomy 4 weeks later. The sample was blood, taken from a patient whose treatment included radiotherapy and nephrectomy. The receptor source for this set is a man in his fifties or sixties with renal cell carcinoma.

This chain joins TRBV18 and TRBJ1-1; D is undetermined. Germline V gives CDR1 KGHSH, CDR2 LQKENI. V shed 1 base and J shed 1 base, with 7 bases lying between them. The CDR3 consists of 14 residues. CDR3 nucleotide sequence: TGTGCCAGCTCACCACAGGGTGCGAACACTGAAGCTTTCTTT. Protein product: CASSPQGANTEAFF.

This clone came up once. V gene TRBV7-8 combines with J gene TRBJ1-3; D unresolved. Germline CDR1 is SGHVS and CDR2 is FQNEAQ. V was cut by 1 base and J by 0 bases, with 7 bases left in between. The CDR3 is 15 amino acids. The CDR3 loop is CASSLVSSSGNTIYF. CDR3 DNA sequence: TGTGCCAGCAGCTTAGTCTCGAGCTCTGGAAACACCATATATTTT. The full variable domain, completed using reference TRBV7-8 and TRBJ1-3, is GAGVSQSPRYKVAKRGQDVALRCDPISGHVSLFWYQQALGQGPEFLTYFQNEAQLDKSGLPSDRFFAERPEGSVSTLKIQRTQQEDSAVYLCASSLVSSSGNTIYFGEGSWLTVV.

The genes are TRBV18 and TRBJ2-2, with TRBD2 identical over 10 bases. Losses at the gene ends were 4 bases for V and 2 bases for J; bases not matched to a gene: 4. CDR3 length: 16 amino acids. The V gene's germline CDR1 is KGHSH and CDR2 LQKENI. CDR3 sequence (DNA): TGTGCCAGCTCACAAGGGACTAGCGAAAACACCGGGGAGCTGTTTTTT. Translation: CASSQGTSENTGELFF.

This clone was seen only a few times. V and J are TRBV5-4 and TRBJ2-2; possibly TRBD1 or TRBD2 for D (5 bases each). Germline V gives CDR1 SGHNT, CDR2 YYREEE (reference sequence). V lost 4 bases and J 5 bases, leaving 9 bases between the germline ends. The CDR3 has 13 residues. CDR3 DNA: TGTGCCAGCAGCAGGGACCTTACCGGGGAGCTGTTTTTT. Its protein is CASSRDLTGELFF.

The chain is built from TRBV4-2 and TRBJ2-7; 7 bases agree with TRBD2. In germline, CDR1 is LGHNA, CDR2 YNFKEQ. There are 14 residues in the CDR3. V was clipped by 4 bases and J by 2 bases; unmatched bases: 5. The CDR3 region has the DNA TGTGCCAGCAGCCCAGTCCTAGCGGCCTACGAGCAGTACTTC. It yields the protein CASSPVLAAYEQYF.

This chain uses TRBV28 with TRBJ2-3; possibly TRBD2 for D (5 bases). V lost 2 bases and J lost 6, with 12 bases in between. Looked up from germline, CDR1 is MDHEN and CDR2 is SYDVKM. This CDR3 spans 14 amino acids. In DNA form, the CDR3 reads TGTGCCAGCAGTTTACGGCTAGCAGTGGATACGCAGTATTTT. Translating it yields CASSLRLAVDTQYF.

This chain uses TRBV6-5 with TRBJ2-7; D is uncertain. V was shortened by 2 bases and J by 0 bases, with 5 bases between the two germline ends. Per germline, CDR1 MNHEY and CDR2 SVGAGI. This CDR3 is 13 amino acids long. CDR3: CASSYGGSYEQYF. The CDR3 DNA follows: TGTGCCAGCAGTTACGGCGGCTCCTACGAGCAGTACTTC.

The chain has TRBV5-1 and TRBJ2-5; D call uncertain. Germline V gene data show CDR1 as SGHRS and CDR2 as YFSETQ. The ends were cut back, 4 bases at V and 1 base at J, with 8 bases in the middle. The CDR3 covers 13 residues. As DNA, the CDR3 is TGCGCCAGCAGCAGAGACACCCAAGAGACCCAGTACTTC. Protein sequence: CASSRDTQETQYF. Full variable domain (rest looked up from reference TRBV5-1 and TRBJ2-5): KAGVTQTPRYLIKTRGQQVTLSCSPISGHRSVSWYQQTPGQGLQFLFEYFSETQRNKGNFPGRFSGRQFSNSRSEMNVSTLELGDSALYLCASSRDTQETQYFGPGTRLLVL.

V is TRBV6-5 and J is TRBJ2-5; D is tentatively TRBD1 or TRBD2 (5 bases each). With the DNA end fitting TRBJ2-7 better, the J assignment may be wrong. The CDR3 is made up of 16 amino acids. Germline CDR1 and CDR2: MNHEY and SVGAGI. This CDR3 is CASSYSRGAGSYEQYF. Written as DNA, the CDR3 is TGTGCCAGCAGTTATTCGAGAGGGGCGGGCTCCTACGAGCAGTACTTC.

J is TRBJ2-6 and V is TRBV5-1; the D is unclear. Trimming stripped 5 bases from V and 5 bases from J, with 14 bases between. From germline, CDR1 is SGHRS and CDR2 YFSETQ. The CDR3 runs to 15 residues. CDR3 residues: CASRTEASRANVLTF. CDR3 DNA: TGCGCCAGCAGGACGGAAGCTTCTCGGGCCAACGTCCTGACTTTC.

The V call is TRBV9, the J call TRBJ2-1; tentatively, D is TRBD2 (6 bases). V lost 0 bases to trimming and J lost 2 bases, with 21 bases between them. The length of the CDR3 is 19 residues. Germline values: CDR1 SGDLS, CDR2 YYNGEE. CDR3 in DNA: TGTGCCAGCAGCGTAGACGACAAGATTCGGGCGGGACCCTACAATGAGCAGTTCTTC. This encodes CASSVDDKIRAGPYNEQFF.

This rearrangement joins TRBV5-1 to TRBJ1-1; D is perhaps TRBD1 (5 bases). The V and J ends lost 1 base and 1 base respectively, with 8 bases between them. The CDR3 is 14 residues long. Germline loops: CDR1 SGHRS, CDR2 YFSETQ. CDR3 nucleotides: TGCGCCAGCAGCTTGAGGGGTCCGAACACTGAAGCTTTCTTT. This sequence encodes CASSLRGPNTEAFF.

The rearrangement links TRBV18 to TRBJ1-3, with unresolved D. Germline V gives CDR1 KGHSH, CDR2 LQKENI. The germline V and J ends were trimmed by 3 bases and 2 bases, with 11 bases remaining between them. The CDR3 runs to 15 residues. CDR3 loop: CASSPRTRAGNTIYF. DNA for the CDR3: TGTGCCAGCTCACCCCGGACTAGGGCTGGAAACACCATATATTTT.

The chain recombines TRBV9 with TRBJ2-1, with TRBD2 matching over 7 bases. V was pared by 6 bases and J by 1 base, with 7 bases of the junction left unmatched. Germline lookup yields CDR1 SGDLS and CDR2 YYNGEE. There are 15 residues in the CDR3. The CDR3 is CASTLGRGSYNEQFF. The CDR3 nucleotides read TGTGCCAGCACCTTAGGGAGGGGATCCTACAATGAGCAGTTCTTC.

The chain combines TRBV4-2 with TRBJ2-2, with a weak D call TRBD2 (6 bases). In germline, CDR1 is LGHNA, CDR2 YNFKEQ. The CDR3 runs to 19 residues. Trimming pared 1 base from V and 3 bases from J, leaving 21 bases between. As DNA, the CDR3 is TGTGCCAGCAGCCAAGCACGGGCTGGGGCGGGACCATACACCGGGGAGCTGTTTTTT. Its protein product is CASSQARAGAGPYTGELFF.

The rearrangement joins TRBV6-6 to TRBJ2-1; tentatively, D is TRBD2 (7 bases). Per the germline V gene, CDR1 is MNHNY and CDR2 is SVGAGI (reference sequence). CDR3 length: 12 residues. The germline V and J ends were trimmed by 7 bases and 12 bases, with 16 bases remaining between them. The CDR3 loop is CASTRGTTGQFF. The CDR3 DNA reads TGTGCCAGCACTAGGGGGACTACGGGGCAGTTCTTC.

The chain is built from TRBV4-1 and TRBJ2-7, with 9 bases lining up with TRBD1. The CDR3 length is 16 residues. Unmatched junction bases numbered 7, after V lost 3 bases and J lost 1 base. Germline CDR1 MGHRA, CDR2 YSYEKL. In nucleotides, the CDR3 is TGCGCCAGCAGCCAGTTCCGGGACAGGGTTTCCTACGAGCAGTACTTC. Its translation: CASSQFRDRVSYEQYF.

The rearrangement links TRBV5-6 to TRBJ2-2; D not resolved. V was trimmed by 0 bases and J by 0 bases, leaving 6 bases between them. Germline V lookup: CDR1 SGHDT, CDR2 YYEEEE. The length of the CDR3 is 15 residues. The CDR3 reads CASSLVTSNTGELFF. DNA of the CDR3: TGTGCCAGCAGCTTGGTCACCTCGAACACCGGGGAGCTGTTTTTT.

This clone occurred a few times. The chain has TRBV5-4 and TRBJ1-2; 9 bases match TRBD1. Trimming took 0 bases from V and 3 from J; bases not matched to a gene: 15. Germline CDR1 reads SGHNT; CDR2 reads YYREEE (reference sequence). CDR3 size: 19 residues. CDR3 coding DNA: TGTGCCAGCAGCTTGGCCCTCGGGACAGGGCCCTCGGTGGACTATGGCTACACCTTC. This encodes CASSLALGTGPSVDYGYTF.

The V call is TRBV10-3, the J call TRBJ2-5; 8 nucleotides agree with TRBD2. Losses at the gene ends were 3 bases for V and 5 bases for J; bases not matched to a gene: 2. Germline V gene data show CDR1 as ENHRY and CDR2 as SYGVKD. The length of the CDR3 is 13 residues. CDR3 protein: CAISDPGGETQYF. For the CDR3, the DNA is TGTGCCATCAGTGACCCGGGAGGGGAGACCCAGTACTTC.

This clone showed up many times. The rearrangement uses TRBV7-8 and TRBJ2-1; no firm D call. In germline, CDR1 is SGHVS, CDR2 FQNEAQ. Deletions cut 1 base from V and 10 bases from J, with 11 bases between. The length of the CDR3 is 13 residues. The CDR3 here is CASSLGPVSEQFF. CDR3 bases: TGTGCCAGCAGCTTAGGGCCCGTCAGCGAGCAGTTCTTC.

The chain recombines TRBV5-1 with TRBJ1-4; D gene unclear. This CDR3 region has 14 residues. Germline CDR1 reads SGHRS; CDR2 reads YFSETQ. V was shortened by 0 bases and J by 8 bases, with 11 bases between the two germline ends. The DNA of the CDR3 is TGCGCCAGCAGCTTGGCTCTCTTGGGAGAAAAACTGTTTTTT. The encoded protein is CASSLALLGEKLFF.

This CDR3 is CASSSFYDGYTF. As DNA, the CDR3 is TGCGCCAGCAGTTCCTTTTACGATGGCTACACCTTC. The chain carries TRBV10-2 and TRBJ1-2; D unresolved. The CDR3 is 12 amino acids. Trimming stripped 5 bases from V and 6 bases from J, with 10 bases between. The V gene's germline CDR1 is WSHSY and CDR2 SAAADI.

The chain joins TRBV11-1 to TRBJ1-2, with 10 positions matching TRBD1. The V segment lost 4 bases and the J segment 5 bases; nucleotides outside the gene matches: 4. The CDR3 has 14 amino acids. Germline V gene lookup returns CDR1 SGHAT and CDR2 FQDESV (reference sequence). This chain's CDR3 is CASSSDRGKYGYTF. In DNA form, the CDR3 reads TGTGCCAGCAGCTCGGACAGGGGGAAGTATGGCTACACCTTC.

The V call is TRBV5-1, the J call TRBJ2-7; a weak D match, TRBD2 (5 bases). CDR1 and CDR2 (germline): SGHRS, YFSETQ. Trimming pared 0 bases from V and 0 bases from J, leaving 16 bases between. CDR3 length: 17 residues. This CDR3 is CASSLGGRGLISYEQYF. The CDR3 DNA is TGCGCCAGCAGCTTGGGCGGCAGAGGACTCATCTCCTACGAGCAGTACTTC.